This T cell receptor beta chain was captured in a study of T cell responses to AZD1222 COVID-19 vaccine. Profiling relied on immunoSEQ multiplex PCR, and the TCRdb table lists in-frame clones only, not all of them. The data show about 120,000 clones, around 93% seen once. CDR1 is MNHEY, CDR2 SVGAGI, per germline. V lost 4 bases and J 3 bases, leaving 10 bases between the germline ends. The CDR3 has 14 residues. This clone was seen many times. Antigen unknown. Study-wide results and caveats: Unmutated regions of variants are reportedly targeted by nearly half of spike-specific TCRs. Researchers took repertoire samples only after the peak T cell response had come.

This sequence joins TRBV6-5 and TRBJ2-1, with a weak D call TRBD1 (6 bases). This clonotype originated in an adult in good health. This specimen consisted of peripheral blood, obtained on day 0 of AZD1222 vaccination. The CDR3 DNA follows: TGTGCCAGCAGTTCAACAGGGTACTACAATGAGCAGTTCTTC. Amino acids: CASSSTGYYNEQFF.